This is a list of T cell receptor beta chains from one sample in a study of control samples from healthy donors and cancer patients. Assay used: immunoSEQ multiplex PCR; TCRdb lists only in-frame clones, some missing. Among about 130,000 clones listed, 75% to 95% were seen once. Sequenced material: blood. The receptors shown here come from a man between 40 and 49 years old in good health. The CDR3 runs from the conserved cysteine through the conserved F or W. A D gene is named only where the DNA matches it firmly. Rows may omit the clone size; those that give it use once, few, many or a size class.

d_gene,j_gene,abundance,v_gene,CDR3nt,CDR3aa
-,TRBJ1-5,-,TRBV14,TGTGCCAGCAGCCAAGACCTCAATCAGCCCCAGCATTTT,CASSQDLNQPQHF
TRBD2,TRBJ2-7,-,TRBV27,TGTGCCAGCAGCCTGACGGGGGGCTACGAGCAGTACTTC,CASSLTGGYEQYF
-,TRBJ1-4,-,TRBV11-2,TGTGCCAGCAGCTTCAGGGCAGCAACTAATGAAAAACTGTTTTTT,CASSFRAATNEKLFF
TRBD2,TRBJ2-5,-,TRBV10-1,TGCGCCAGCAGTGAGTCTAGCGGGGGATGGGAGACCCAGTACTTC,CASSESSGGWETQYF
-,TRBJ2-5,-,TRBV11-1,TGTGCCAGCAGCTTTCGGGACTTACAAGAGACCCAGTACTTC,CASSFRDLQETQYF
-,TRBJ2-5,-,TRBV5-4,TGTGCCAGCAGCCGGAGATCCTCCAGGGAGACCCAGTACTTC,CASSRRSSRETQYF
-,TRBJ1-5,-,TRBV5-8,TGTGCCAGCAGCTCCAGGGATAGCAATCAGCCCCAGCATTTT,CASSSRDSNQPQHF
-,TRBJ1-6,few,TRBV3-1/TRBV3-2,TGTGCCAGCAGCCAATTCGGGGCTGTGAATTCACCCCTCCACTTT,CASSQFGAVNSPLHF
TRBD1,TRBJ2-3,-,TRBV5-1,TGCGCCAGCAGTACGACAGGGGGAACCCTCGCAGATACGCAGTATTTT,CASSTTGGTLADTQYF
TRBD2,TRBJ2-2,-,TRBV11-2,TGTGCCAGCAGCCCCGGGACTATTAACACCGGGGAGCTGTTTTTT,CASSPGTINTGELFF
TRBD1,TRBJ1-5,-,TRBV12-3/TRBV12-4,TGTGCCAGCCGCAGGGGGAGCAATCAGCCCCAGCATTTT,CASRRGSNQPQHF
-,TRBJ2-3,-,TRBV10-3,TGTGCCATCAGTGTCGTGGGGGGAGCGGTTGGAGATACGCAGTATTTT,CAISVVGGAVGDTQYF
TRBD1,TRBJ1-2,once,TRBV7-8,TGTGCCAGCAGCTCCTCCGGGACAGGAGACTATGGCTACACCTTC,CASSSSGTGDYGYTF
TRBD1,TRBJ1-2,-,TRBV7-8,TGTGCCAGCAGCCTGGGACAGGGAAAAGGCTACACCTTC,CASSLGQGKGYTF
TRBD2,TRBJ2-5,medium-sized,TRBV7-2,TGTGCCAGCAGCTCCGGGACTAGCGGGGGGGGACCGGAGACCCAGTACTTC,CASSSGTSGGGPETQYF
-,TRBJ1-2,few,TRBV4-2,TGTGCCAGCAGCCAAGATTTGGGCTATGGCTACACCTTC,CASSQDLGYGYTF
-,TRBJ2-7,once,TRBV4-1,TGCGCCAGCAGCCAGGACGGTCCCTACGAGCAGTACTTC,CASSQDGPYEQYF
TRBD1,TRBJ1-4,-,TRBV5-6,TGTGCCAGCAGCACCAATCCGGGACAGGGGGTAAAACTGTTTTTT,CASSTNPGQGVKLFF
-,TRBJ2-3,-,TRBV7-2,TGTGCCAGCAGCCGTAAGGGGACAGATACGCAGTATTTT,CASSRKGTDTQYF
-,TRBJ2-3,-,TRBV4-1,TGCGCCAGCAGCGGGACCCGCGGGGATACGCAGTATTTT,CASSGTRGDTQYF
-,TRBJ2-3,-,TRBV6-1,TGTGCCAGCAGTGAATCTTGGGCAGATACGCAGTATTTT,CASSESWADTQYF
-,TRBJ2-1,-,TRBV3-1/TRBV3-2,TGTGCCAGCAGCCAAGTGGCGGCATACAATGAGCAGTTCTTC,CASSQVAAYNEQFF
-,TRBJ2-7,-,TRBV18,TGTGCCAGCTCGCAAGGGGGCGGGGCAGCCTACGAGCAGTACTTC,CASSQGGGAAYEQYF
-,TRBJ1-1,once,TRBV10-2,TGCGCCAGCAGTGAGTCGTCCGGCGAAGCTTTCTTT,CASSESSGEAFF
-,TRBJ1-6,-,TRBV4-1,TGCGCCAGCAGCCAACTACCGGGAAAACCAACTAATTCACCCCTCCACTTT,CASSQLPGKPTNSPLHF
-,TRBJ1-6,-,TRBV6-4,TGTGCCAGCAGTGATGGGGTTTTTTCACCCCTCCACTTT,CASSDGVFSPLHF
TRBD1,TRBJ2-1,once,TRBV24-1,TGTGCCACCAGTGACGGGACAGGGCTCGGTACTCGGTACAATGAGCAGTTCTTC,CATSDGTGLGTRYNEQFF
TRBD1,TRBJ1-4,-,TRBV28,TGTGCCAGCAGACCCCAGGGGGCGGGTGAAAAACTGTTTTTT,CASRPQGAGEKLFF
-,TRBJ2-1,-,TRBV2,TGTGCCAGCAGTGAAGTTAATAGACTAGGCGACTACAATGAGCAGTTCTTC,CASSEVNRLGDYNEQFF
TRBD1,TRBJ2-2,-,TRBV6-5,TGTGCCAGCAGGCCGGGACAGTACACCGGGGAGCTGTTTTTT,CASRPGQYTGELFF
TRBD1,TRBJ1-2,-,TRBV29-1,TGCAGCGTGAAGCGATCAACAGGGGCTAACTATGGCTACACCTTC,CSVKRSTGANYGYTF
-,TRBJ1-1,few,TRBV6-1,TGTGCCAGCAGTGAAGCGCGTAAAGGCGCGGCTTTCTTT,CASSEARKGAAFF
TRBD2,TRBJ2-3,once,TRBV5-1,TGCGCCAGCAACTCAGCGGGGGACACAGATACGCAGTATTTT,CASNSAGDTDTQYF
-,TRBJ2-2,-,TRBV5-1,TGCGCCAGCAGCTTTGGTCAGAACACCGGGGAGCTGTTTTTT,CASSFGQNTGELFF
-,TRBJ2-5,-,TRBV5-4,TGTGCCAGCACCCGACTCGCAGAAGAGACCCAGTACTTC,CASTRLAEETQYF
-,TRBJ1-1,-,TRBV6-2/TRBV6-3,TGTGCCAGCAGTATAACAGGGATGAACACTGAAGCTTTCTTT,CASSITGMNTEAFF
-,TRBJ2-7,-,TRBV3-1/TRBV3-2,TGTGCCAGCAGAGGGGAGACCTACGAGCAGTACTTC,CASRGETYEQYF
-,TRBJ2-6,-,TRBV3-1/TRBV3-2,TGTGCCAGCAGTCTGGACCCCTCTGGGGCCAACGTCCTGACTTTC,CASSLDPSGANVLTF
TRBD1,TRBJ2-3,-,TRBV11-2,TGTGCCAGCAGCTTAGGACAGGGTGTCACAGATACGCAGTATTTT,CASSLGQGVTDTQYF
TRBD2,TRBJ2-3,-,TRBV5-1,TGCGCCAGCAGCTTGGTAGCGGGGGGAGGGGATACGCAGTATTTT,CASSLVAGGGDTQYF
TRBD1,TRBJ2-7,-,TRBV6-6,TGTGCCAGCAGAAATACCGGGACAGGGGACTACGAGCAGTACTTC,CASRNTGTGDYEQYF
-,TRBJ1-1,-,TRBV15,TGTGCCACCAGCAGAGATCTCGGGATTAGCACTGAAGCTTTCTTT,CATSRDLGISTEAFF
-,TRBJ1-5,-,TRBV18,TGTGCCAGCTCATCCGGCAGCAATCAGCCCCAGCATTTT,CASSSGSNQPQHF
-,TRBJ1-5,-,TRBV28,TGTGCCAGCACCTCTCGAGGTCAGCCCCAGCATTTT,CASTSRGQPQHF
TRBD1,TRBJ1-4,-,TRBV19,TGTGCCAGTAGTAGTTCCGGGACAGGGTCCTCAACTAATGAAAAACTGTTTTTT,CASSSSGTGSSTNEKLFF
-,TRBJ2-5,once,TRBV18,TGTGCCAGCTCATTCAGGGGAGGGGAGACCCAGTACTTC,CASSFRGGETQYF
-,TRBJ1-2,-,TRBV19,TGTGCCAGTAAGGGCAGGGATGTACTAGACTATGGCTACACCTTC,CASKGRDVLDYGYTF
-,TRBJ1-1,-,TRBV7-9,TGTGCCAGCAGCTTCGGGGGGAATAGCAGGGGTACGGATGGCACTGAAGCTTTCTTT,CASSFGGNSRGTDGTEAFF
-,TRBJ1-1,-,TRBV30,TGTGCCTGGACCCTGTGGCGTTTGGATACTGAAGCTTTCTTT,CAWTLWRLDTEAFF
-,TRBJ2-7,-,TRBV7-5,TGTGCCAGAAGCTTTCCAGGGTGCCCCAACCACGAGCAGTACTTC,CARSFPGCPNHEQYF
TRBD1,TRBJ1-1,-,TRBV3-1/TRBV3-2,TGTGCCAGCAGACCAAGAGCAGGGGGGGAGAACACTGAAGCTTTCTTT,CASRPRAGGENTEAFF
TRBD2,TRBJ2-3,-,TRBV6-4,TGTGCCAGCAGTGAAGCGGGGGGCACAGATACGCAGTATTTT,CASSEAGGTDTQYF
TRBD1,TRBJ1-4,-,TRBV6-6,TGTGCCAGCAGTTACCCGGGACAGGGGGCCGAAAAACTGTTTTTT,CASSYPGQGAEKLFF
-,TRBJ2-3,-,TRBV9,TGTGCCAGCAACTCTAGGGACACAGATACGCAGTATTTT,CASNSRDTDTQYF
-,TRBJ2-7,-,TRBV27,TGTGCCAGCAGTCCCATCGAGGAGGGGGGATCCTACGAGCAGTACTTC,CASSPIEEGGSYEQYF